This is a list of T cell receptor beta chains from one sample in a study of early T cells in non-severe SARS-CoV-2 infection. TCRdb itself ran the 5' RACE reads through MiXCR, one entry per CDR3 protein. The repertoire holds about 50,000 distinct CDR3 sequences, with about 10% as singletons. The sequencing sample was made of whole blood. The receptors derive from an adult who was a healthcare worker with PCR-confirmed SARS-CoV-2 infection or an uninfected control (not recorded which). The CDR3 runs from the conserved cysteine through the conserved F or W. The D gene is left open where the match is weak. Some rows have no size entry. The others give once, few or many, or a class for an expanded clone.

CDR3	DNA	V	J	size	length	D
CASSLAGAGSGGYTF	TGTGCCAGCAGCTTGGCCGGGGCCGGTAGCGGGGGCTACACCTTC	TRBV5-4	TRBJ1-2	few	15	-
CASALSGANVLTF	TGTGCCAGCGCACTATCTGGGGCCAACGTCCTGACTTTC	TRBV28	TRBJ2-6	many	13	-
CASSQNFRSTDTQYF	TGTGCCAGCAGCCAGAACTTCCGTAGTACAGATACGCAGTATTTT	TRBV14	TRBJ2-3	-	15	-
CASSMTGSGANVLTF	TGTGCCAGCAGCATGACAGGGTCTGGGGCCAACGTCCTGACTTTC	TRBV6-5	TRBJ2-6	many	15	TRBD1
CASSPYSHRTGMNTEAFF	TGCGCCAGCAGCCCTTACAGTCACCGGACAGGGATGAACACTGAAGCTTTCTTT	TRBV5-1	TRBJ1-1	-	18	TRBD1
CASTSKLAGLAKNIQYF	TGTGCCAGCACCAGTAAACTAGCGGGGCTAGCCAAAAACATTCAGTACTTC	TRBV2	TRBJ2-4	many	17	TRBD2
CASSPLDRDEQYF	TGCGCCAGCAGCCCCCTTGACAGGGACGAGCAGTACTTC	TRBV4-1	TRBJ2-7	many	13	TRBD1
CASSQESSSGSPDTQYF	TGTGCCAGCAGCCAAGAGAGCTCTAGCGGGAGTCCAGATACGCAGTATTTT	TRBV4-2	TRBJ2-3	few	17	TRBD2
CASSLGHGGANVLTF	TGCGCCAGCAGCTTGGGGCATGGAGGGGCCAACGTCCTGACTTTC	TRBV5-1	TRBJ2-6	many	15	-
CASSAYEKLFF	TGTGCCAGCAGTGCCTATGAAAAACTGTTTTTT	TRBV25-1	TRBJ1-4	few	11	-
CASSLSGTGGGWWQPQHF	TGTGCCAGCAGTTTATCCGGGACAGGGGGCGGCTGGTGGCAGCCCCAGCATTTT	TRBV27	TRBJ1-5	few	18	TRBD1
CSATLAGVSDTQYF	TGCAGTGCTACCCTAGCGGGAGTATCAGATACGCAGTATTTT	TRBV20-1	TRBJ2-3	many	14	TRBD2
CATSDTGSGDYGYTF	TGTGCCACCAGTGATACAGGGAGCGGTGACTATGGCTACACCTTC	TRBV24-1	TRBJ1-2	many	15	-
CASSLTSGSSYEQYF	TGTGCCAGCAGTCTGACTAGCGGTAGCTCCTACGAGCAGTACTTC	TRBV28	TRBJ2-7	many	15	TRBD2
CAIRGAGSSYNEQFF	TGTGCCATCAGAGGAGCCGGGTCATCCTACAATGAGCAGTTCTTC	TRBV10-3	TRBJ2-1	-	15	-
CASSFRVNSPLHF	TGTGCCAGCAGCTTTCGTGTGAATTCACCCCTCCACTTT	TRBV5-8	TRBJ1-6	few	13	-
CASRRVLAGGSNEQFF	TGTGCCAGCAGGCGGGTACTAGCGGGAGGGAGCAATGAGCAGTTCTTC	TRBV6-2/TRBV6-3	TRBJ2-1	-	16	TRBD2
CASSSPVSGANVLTF	TGTGCCAGCAGTTCCCCGGTCTCTGGGGCCAACGTCCTGACTTTC	TRBV28	TRBJ2-6	-	15	-
CASSPRWGEETQYF	TGTGCCAGCAGCCCACGATGGGGGGAAGAGACCCAGTACTTC	TRBV11-2	TRBJ2-5	-	14	-
CASSSSTGNTGELFF	TGTGCCAGCAGCTCCTCAACCGGGAACACCGGGGAGCTGTTTTTT	TRBV13	TRBJ2-2	many	15	-
CASSLDQWGVGTQYF	TGCGCCAGCAGCTTGGATCAGTGGGGCGTTGGGACGCAGTATTTT	TRBV5-1	TRBJ2-3	many	15	-
CASRPLVAYTEAFF	TGTGCCAGCAGACCCTTAGTGGCTTACACTGAAGCTTTCTTT	TRBV6-2/TRBV6-3	TRBJ1-1	-	14	-
CASSTLPGQGYEQYF	TGTGCCAGCAGCACCCTACCGGGACAGGGGTACGAGCAGTACTTC	TRBV11-2	TRBJ2-7	-	15	TRBD1
CSAHQGYGYTF	TGCAGTGCTCACCAGGGCTATGGCTACACCTTC	TRBV20-1	TRBJ1-2	many	11	-
CSVGGYREQYF	TGCAGCGTTGGAGGGTACAGGGAGCAGTACTTC	TRBV29-1	TRBJ2-7	-	11	-
CASSGEQHTDTQYF	TGTGCCAGCAGTGGAGAACAGCACACAGATACGCAGTATTTT	TRBV6-1	TRBJ2-3	many	14	-
CASSLGPSGDKETQYF	TGTGCCAGCAGCTTGGGTCCTAGCGGGGACAAAGAGACCCAGTACTTC	TRBV5-4	TRBJ2-5	many	16	TRBD2
CASSSEGRNNEQFF	TGTGCCAGCAGCTCGGAAGGACGGAACAATGAGCAGTTCTTC	TRBV7-2	TRBJ2-1	many	14	-
CAIREGLAGYNEQFF	TGTGCCATCAGAGAAGGACTAGCGGGATACAATGAGCAGTTCTTC	TRBV10-3	TRBJ2-1	many	15	TRBD2
CASSYSSPLAGVYDTQYF	TGTGCCAGCAGTTACTCCTCGCCTCTAGCGGGAGTTTACGATACGCAGTATTTT	TRBV6-6	TRBJ2-3	many	18	TRBD2
CASSSLAGVNTQYF	TGTGCCAGCAGCTCCCTGGCGGGAGTAAATACGCAGTATTTT	TRBV7-9	TRBJ2-3	-	14	TRBD2
CSVDSSGGYNEQFF	TGCAGCGTTGATAGTAGCGGAGGCTACAATGAGCAGTTCTTC	TRBV29-1	TRBJ2-1	few	14	-
CSAQNGTGLKSNQPQHF	TGCAGTGCGCAGAACGGGACAGGGCTTAAGAGCAATCAGCCCCAGCATTTT	TRBV20-1	TRBJ1-5	-	17	TRBD1
CASSSQGSRPLEQYF	TGTGCCAGCAGCTCGCAGGGCTCCCGGCCTCTCGAGCAGTACTTC	TRBV7-9	TRBJ2-7	few	15	-
CASSNTDTQYF	TGTGCCAGCAGCAACACAGATACGCAGTATTTT	TRBV12-3/TRBV12-4	TRBJ2-3	many	11	-
CASSGDSNNSPLHF	TGTGCCAGCTCAGGGGACAGCAATAATTCACCCCTCCACTTT	TRBV18	TRBJ1-6	-	14	TRBD1